The sequence of this T cell receptor (beta chain) was determined in a study of regulatory T cells in long-lasting Graves disease. Findings of the study overall: It was in persistent disease that TRBV28, TRBJ1-2 and TRBJ2-5 were favored. Lower TCR diversity characterized persistent Graves' patients relative to newly diagnosed patients.

The time point is: newly diagnosed GD, antithyroid drugs for less than 3 months. PBMC-extracted RNA yielded the TCR library. A blood draw put nine milliliters of peripheral blood into EDTA tubes. Arm-PCR of CDR3 regions and iRepertoire HTBI primers were used to build TCR beta libraries. Each CDR3 protein gets one entry after TCRdb re-called the multiplex PCR reads with MiXCR. The sample holds around 240,000 distinct CDR3 sequences, 15% to 20% seen once. Germline lookup yields CDR1 SGDLS and CDR2 YYNGEE. The CDR3 consists of 13 residues. Comment on this clonotype: Its specificity is unknown.

These sequences were also reported in another study, on T cells in Graves' hyperthyroidism and ophthalmopathy.

The V call is TRBV9, the J call TRBJ2-3; 8 bases match TRBD2. The closer fit of TRBJ2-7 to the DNA end suggests the J call may be wrong. This TCR was sampled from a woman aged 25 to 39 with Graves disease. Sequenced material: peripheral blood mononuclear cells (PBMCs), taken at new diagnosis, from a patient treated with antithyroid drugs. This CDR3 is CASSRGGFYEQYF. CDR3 nucleotide sequence: TGTGCCAGCAGCCGGGGGGGGTTCTACGAGCAGTACTTC.